A single T cell receptor beta chain is shown here with its context. Its antigen is not identified. The sample originates from a study of cytomegalovirus exposure and HLA in healthy donors. Study context: Membership in the Caucasian-associated ancestry cluster was found for 81% of 350 to 450 genotyped donors. Findings and limits, study-wide: Researchers reported in a later analysis that a missense DCLRE1C variant was tied to TCR beta V- and J-gene trimming.

The CDR3 sequence is 14 residues long. Germline loops: CDR1 SGHTA, CDR2 FQGNSA. The junction had 6 bases not matched to a gene; V was cut back by 5 bases and J by 5 bases. PCR was performed using 60 Vbeta and 13 Jbeta primers. Sequenced by immunoSEQ multiplex PCR; TCRdb stores in-frame clones only, minus some. The data contain tens of thousands of clones, around three quarters of them singletons. Sequenced: PBMCs. This chain links TRBV7-2 with TRBJ2-5; 9 bases line up with TRBD1. This TCR was recovered from a woman aged 50 to 65 in good health and CMV-seropositive. The CDR3 bases are TGTGCCAGCAGCCGCATACAGGGGGCCGAGACCCAGTACTTC. It encodes CASSRIQGAETQYF.